The present T cell receptor (beta chain) was sequenced within a study of cytomegalovirus exposure and HLA in healthy donors. General observations from the study: While the bulk of TCR sequences proved rare, some public TCRs turned up in many donors. Listed as cytomegalovirus-associated were more than 150 TCR beta chains. Reportedly, diagnosis of cytomegalovirus status by the classifier showed high specificity and sensitivity.

CDR3 size: 15 residues. V trimming: 5 bases; J trimming: 5 bases; junction bases outside the gene matches: 10. The germline V gene has CDR1 MGHRA and CDR2 YSYEKL. From the 120-subject validation cohort, which was separate from the roughly 680-subject first cohort, the donors were drawn. This clone showed up just a few times. Its antigen is currently unknown. The table came from immunoSEQ multiplex PCR; TCRdb's copy has only in-frame clones and leaves some out. The table shows 150,000 to 200,000 clones, with about nine tenths occurring only once. The receptor comes from a woman between 18 and 29 years old in good health and CMV-seropositive. Sequencing used PBMCs. The chain employs TRBV4-1 and TRBJ1-2; 8 nucleotides line up with TRBD1. CDR3 DNA: TGCGCCAGCAGCTACTTGGGACAGGCAAGGTATGGCTACACCTTC. Its translation: CASSYLGQARYGYTF.